These 2 T cell receptor beta chains originate from one sample sequenced in a study of T cell changes during pregnancy in multiple sclerosis. The assay was immunoSEQ multiplex PCR, and TCRdb's table has in-frame clones only and misses some. The data show some 28,000 clones, with approximately 90% seen just once and approximately 3.4% held by the top ten. Sample: CD4+ T cells from peripheral blood mononuclear cells, taken in the first trimester of pregnancy. These receptors were collected from a female donor in good health, enrolled as a control in a pregnancy study.

The chain uses TRBV5-4 and TRBJ2-2; 10 bases are a match to TRBD2. Germline V gene sequence: CDR1 SGHNT, CDR2 YYREEE (reference sequence). The CDR3 is made up of 16 amino acids. V lost 3 bases and J lost 5; bases outside the gene matches: 7. CDR3 DNA sequence: TGTGCCAGCAGCTCGAAGCGGGAGGGCCGAACCGGGGAGCTGTTTTTT. It specifies CASSSKREGRTGELFF. The full variable domain, its missing parts supplied by reference TRBV5-4 and TRBJ2-2, is ETGVTQSPTHLIKTRGQQVTLRCSSQSGHNTVSWYQQALGQGPQFIFQYYREEENGRGNFPPRFSGLQFPNYSSELNVNALELDDSALYLCASSSKREGRTGELFFGEGSRLTVL.

This CDR3 reads CASSLFGSGSRSYEQYF. CDR3 nucleotides: TGTGCCAGCAGCTTATTTGGGAGCGGGAGTAGGTCCTACGAGCAGTACTTC. This sequence joins TRBV7-2 and TRBJ2-7, with 8 nucleotides matching TRBD2. Germline V gene sequence: CDR1 SGHTA, CDR2 FQGNSA. Trimming cost V 2 bases and J 1 base; bases outside gene matches: 10. The CDR3 spans 17 residues.